The 17 T cell receptor beta chains presented below share a single source sample, sequenced in a study of shared clonotypes between healthy human individuals. TCRdb keeps only in-frame clones here, not all; method: immunoSEQ multiplex PCR. This sample has about 110,000 clones, with under 70% found just once. Input material: memory CD8+ T cells sorted from blood. Documented subset: CD45RO+ cells pooled with CCR7-negative TemRA cells. The receptors here all came from a woman aged 25 to 39 in good health.

The chain uses TRBV5-6 and TRBJ2-1; no clear D. V lost 3 bases to trimming and J lost 6 bases, with 7 bases between them. The V gene's germline CDR1 is SGHDT and CDR2 YYEEEE. This CDR3 contains 12 residues. DNA of the CDR3: TGTGCCAGCAGCTACGTCTCCAATGAGCAGTTCTTC. Translated: CASSYVSNEQFF.

The chain couples TRBV30 to TRBJ1-5, with a tentative D call TRBD1 (6 bases). The germline V gene encodes CDR1 GTSNPN and CDR2 SVGIG (reference sequence). The CDR3 consists of 15 residues. Trimming took 1 base from V and 6 from J, leaving 16 bases between them. CDR3 region: CAWSGGGQGFQPQHF. The CDR3 DNA reads TGTGCCTGGAGTGGGGGTGGGCAGGGGTTTCAGCCCCAGCATTTT.

J is TRBJ2-7 and V is TRBV5-6; D call uncertain. The V end lost 0 bases, the J end lost 6 bases, and 7 bases lay between the germline ends. The CDR3 contains 12 residues. Germline lookup yields CDR1 SGHDT and CDR2 YYEEEE. CDR3 in DNA: TGTGCCAGCAGCTTGGCCAGAAGCGAGCAGTACTTC. Residues: CASSLARSEQYF.

This sequence joins TRBV29-1 and TRBJ2-7; perhaps TRBD2 as D (5 bases). CDR1 is SQVTM, CDR2 ANQGSEA, per germline. This CDR3 is 14 amino acids long. V lost 1 base and J 4 bases, leaving 14 bases between the germline ends. CDR3 nucleotide sequence: TGCAGCGTTGAAGGTCACAGCGGTAGATACGAGCAGTACTTC. It translates to CSVEGHSGRYEQYF.

This clone was detected a few times. The V gene is TRBV4-2, the J gene TRBJ1-1; D remains ambiguous. CDR3 length: 15 residues. Trimming took 0 bases from V and 2 from J, leaving 10 bases between them. The V gene's germline CDR1 is LGHNA and CDR2 YNFKEQ. The CDR3 nucleotides are TGTGCCAGCAGCCAAGATTGGCCCACAAACACTGAAGCTTTCTTT. Protein product: CASSQDWPTNTEAFF.

The chain has TRBV2 and TRBJ1-3; no definite D call. Looked up from germline, CDR1 is SNHLY and CDR2 is FYNNEI. The CDR3 sequence is 14 residues long. V dropped 8 bases and J dropped 2 bases, with 13 bases sitting between them. The CDR3 protein is CASWTNWAGNTIYF. The CDR3, as DNA: TGTGCCAGCTGGACGAACTGGGCTGGAAACACCATATATTTT.

This chain links TRBV14 with TRBJ1-2, with D maybe TRBD1 (6 bases). CDR3 length: 17 residues. From germline, CDR1 is SGHDN and CDR2 FVKESK. V was shortened by 0 bases and J by 2 bases, with 16 bases between the two germline ends. The CDR3 protein is CASSQEGQSYPNYGYTF. CDR3 nucleotide sequence: TGTGCCAGCAGCCAAGAAGGACAGTCTTATCCAAACTATGGCTACACCTTC.

This clone was recorded a few times. The chain carries TRBV19 and TRBJ2-1, with D maybe TRBD2 (5 bases). CDR1 is LNHDA and CDR2 is SQIVND in the germline V gene (reference sequence). Trimming shortened V by 5 bases and J by 0 bases, and 11 bases separated the two germline ends. CDR3 length equals 15 residues. CDR3 region: CASSSEASSYNEQFF. The CDR3 DNA reads as TGTGCCAGTAGTTCGGAGGCAAGCTCCTACAATGAGCAGTTCTTC. The variable domain in full, completed from reference TRBV19 and TRBJ2-1, reads DGGITQSPKYLFRKEGQNVTLSCEQNLNHDAMYWYRQDPGQGLRLIYYSQIVNDFQKGDIAEGYSVSREKKESFPLTVTSAQKNPTAFYLCASSSEASSYNEQFFGPGTRLTVL.

Comment on this clone: Other DNA sequences in this sample translate to the same CDR3. This chain's CDR3 is CASSPRGGSAYNEQFF. CDR3 nucleotide sequence: TGTGCCAGCAGCCCGAGAGGAGGGAGTGCGTACAATGAGCAGTTCTTC. V and J are TRBV7-9 and TRBJ2-1; D may be TRBD2 (6 bases). This CDR3 contains 16 residues. V was pared by 5 bases and J by 4 bases, with 18 bases between. CDR1 and CDR2 from the germline V gene are SEHNR and FQNEAQ (reference sequence).

On this clone: The same CDR3 can be traced to other DNA sequences in this sample. The chain uses TRBV4-1 and TRBJ2-1; 12 nucleotides agree with TRBD2. This CDR3 is built from 15 residues. Germline CDR1 MGHRA, CDR2 YSYEKL. Germline trimming cut 4 bases from V and 5 bases from J; bases unmatched to any gene: 3. The CDR3: CASSRRTSGDNEQFF. The CDR3 coding sequence is TGCGCCAGCAGCCGTCGGACTAGCGGGGACAATGAGCAGTTCTTC.

The table lists this clone with a few counts. This sequence joins TRBV25-1 and TRBJ1-6, with TRBD1 identical over 10 bases. Looked up from germline, CDR1 is MGHDK and CDR2 is SYGVNS. The CDR3 loop spans 14 amino acids. Unmatched junction bases numbered 3, after V lost 3 bases and J lost 10 bases. The CDR3 nucleotides are TGTGCCAGCAGTGAGACAGGGGGCAGGTCACCCCTCCACTTT. Protein: CASSETGGRSPLHF.

The chain has TRBV25-1 and TRBJ2-3, with 10 bases identical to TRBD1. Germline CDR1 reads MGHDK; CDR2 reads SYGVNS. This CDR3 comprises 17 residues. V lost 6 bases, J lost 0 bases, and 9 bases stayed unmatched. This CDR3 is CASSTPGQGLSTDTQYF. CDR3 nucleotides: TGTGCCAGCAGCACGCCGGGACAGGGGCTTAGCACAGATACGCAGTATTTT.

CDR3 sequence (DNA): TGTGCCAGCAGCTACGGGCCGAACTCTGGGGCCAACGTCCTGACTTTC. It translates to CASSYGPNSGANVLTF. The chain uses TRBV11-2 and TRBJ2-6; D is uncertain. Trimming cost V 4 bases and J 0 bases, with 10 bases left between them. Germline V gene lookup returns CDR1 SGHAT and CDR2 FQNNGV. The CDR3 totals 16 residues.

The chain joins TRBV7-6 to TRBJ2-7, with 7 bases lining up with TRBD1. Germline V gene sequence: CDR1 SGHVS, CDR2 FNYEAQ. Unmatched junction bases numbered 10, after V lost 6 bases and J lost 2 bases. The CDR3 length is 15 residues. Here the CDR3 DNA reads TGTGCCAGCAGTCCGGTGGAAGGACAGGCCTACGAGCAGTACTTC. As protein: CASSPVEGQAYEQYF.

The chain joins TRBV2 to TRBJ2-3; 7 bases are a match to TRBD2. V gave up 5 bases and J gave up 7 bases; unmatched junction bases: 15. The CDR3 contains 16 residues. CDR1 is SNHLY, CDR2 FYNNEI, per germline. The CDR3 DNA sequence: TGTGCCAGCAGTTTTTTCGGTGCGGGAGAGACAAATACGCAGTATTTT. It encodes CASSFFGAGETNTQYF.

This chain links TRBV19 with TRBJ1-2; D unresolved. Trimming left V 0 bases short and J 3 bases short, with 8 bases between. Germline CDR1 reads LNHDA; CDR2 reads SQIVND (reference sequence). This CDR3 is 14 amino acids long. The CDR3 DNA is TGTGCCAGTAGTATAGATGGGAAATACTATGGCTACACCTTC. Translation: CASSIDGKYYGYTF.

This clone appeared many times. As DNA, the CDR3 is TGTGCCAGCAGTGGGACTAGCGGGAGGATCGGGGAGCTGTTTTTT. Translation gives CASSGTSGRIGELFF. The chain joins TRBV2 to TRBJ2-2; 14 bases map to TRBD2. The germline CDR1 and CDR2 sequences are SNHLY and FYNNEI. With V trimmed by 4 bases and J by 7 bases, 2 bases remained unmatched. The CDR3 contains 15 residues.